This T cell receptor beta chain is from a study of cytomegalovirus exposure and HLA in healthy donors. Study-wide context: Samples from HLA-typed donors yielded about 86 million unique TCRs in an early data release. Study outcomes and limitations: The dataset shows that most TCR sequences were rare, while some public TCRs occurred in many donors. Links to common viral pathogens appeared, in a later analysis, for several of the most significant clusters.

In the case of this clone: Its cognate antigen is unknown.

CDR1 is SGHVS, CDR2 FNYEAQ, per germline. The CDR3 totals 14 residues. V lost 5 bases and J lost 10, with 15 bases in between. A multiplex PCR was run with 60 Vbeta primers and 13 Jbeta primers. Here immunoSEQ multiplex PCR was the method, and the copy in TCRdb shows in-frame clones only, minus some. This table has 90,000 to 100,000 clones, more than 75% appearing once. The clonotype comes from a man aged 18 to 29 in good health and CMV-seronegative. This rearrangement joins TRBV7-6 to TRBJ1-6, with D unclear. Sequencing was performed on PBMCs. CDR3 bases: TGTGCCAGCAGCGCCCTTGACGGGGAATCACCCCTCCACTTT. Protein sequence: CASSALDGESPLHF.